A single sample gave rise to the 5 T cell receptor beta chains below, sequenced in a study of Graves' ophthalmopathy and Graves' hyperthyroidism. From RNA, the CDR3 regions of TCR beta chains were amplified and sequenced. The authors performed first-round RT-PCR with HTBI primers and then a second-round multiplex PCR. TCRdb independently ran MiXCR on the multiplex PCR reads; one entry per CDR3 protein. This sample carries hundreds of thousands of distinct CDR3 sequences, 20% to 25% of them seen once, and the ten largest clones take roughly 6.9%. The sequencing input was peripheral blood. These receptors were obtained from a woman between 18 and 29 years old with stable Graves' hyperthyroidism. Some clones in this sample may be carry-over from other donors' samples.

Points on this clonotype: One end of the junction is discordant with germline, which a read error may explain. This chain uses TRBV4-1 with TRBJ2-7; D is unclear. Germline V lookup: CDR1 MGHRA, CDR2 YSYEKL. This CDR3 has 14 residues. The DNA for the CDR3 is TGCACCAGCAGCCAAGACCCTGCCAGCTACGAGCAGTACTTC. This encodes CTSSQDPASYEQYF.

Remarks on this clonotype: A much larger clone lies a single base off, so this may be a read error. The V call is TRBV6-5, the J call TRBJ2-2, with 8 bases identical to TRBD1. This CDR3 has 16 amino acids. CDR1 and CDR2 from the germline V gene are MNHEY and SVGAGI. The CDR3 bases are TGTGCCAGCAGTTACTCGGACAGGGTAAACACCGGGGAGCTGGTTTTT. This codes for CASSYSDRVNTGELVF.

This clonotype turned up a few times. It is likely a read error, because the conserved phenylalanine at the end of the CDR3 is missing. The CDR3 DNA follows: TGCAGTGCTAGCCCCGAGGGGGTCAGCAATCAGCCCCAGCATCTT. This encodes CSASPEGVSNQPQHL. The rearrangement links TRBV20-1 to TRBJ1-5; D might be TRBD1 (6 bases). V was clipped by 3 bases and J by 1 base, with 13 bases between them. From germline, CDR1 is DFQATT and CDR2 SNEGSKA (reference sequence). The CDR3 length is 15 residues.

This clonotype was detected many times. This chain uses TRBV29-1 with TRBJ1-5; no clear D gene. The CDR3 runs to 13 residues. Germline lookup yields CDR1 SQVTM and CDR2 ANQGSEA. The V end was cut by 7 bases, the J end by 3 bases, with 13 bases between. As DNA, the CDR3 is TGCAGCGCCGCGGGCGGGTTCAATCAGCCCCAGCATTTT. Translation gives CSAAGGFNQPQHF. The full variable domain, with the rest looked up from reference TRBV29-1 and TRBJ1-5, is SAVISQKPSRDICQRGTSLTIQCQVDSQVTMMFWYRQQPGQSLTLIATANQGSEATYESGFVIDKFPISRPNLTFSTLTVSNMSPEDSSIYLCSAAGGFNQPQHFGDGTRLSIL.

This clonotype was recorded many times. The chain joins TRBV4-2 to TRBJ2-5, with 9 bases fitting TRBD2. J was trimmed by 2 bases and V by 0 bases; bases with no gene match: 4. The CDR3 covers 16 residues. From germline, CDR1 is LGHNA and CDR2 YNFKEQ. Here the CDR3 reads CASSQDPSGAQETQYF. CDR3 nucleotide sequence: TGTGCCAGCAGCCAAGACCCTAGCGGGGCTCAAGAGACCCAGTACTTC.